These T cell receptor beta chains were read from a single sample in a study of human thymus T cells. The table came from immunoSEQ multiplex PCR; TCRdb's copy has only in-frame clones and leaves some out. The profile covers fewer than 90,000 clones, with around 96% appearing a single time and approximately 0.03% taken by the ten largest. The sample taken for sequencing was thymus tissue. The receptors shown here come from a boy younger than two with a congenital heart defect but otherwise immunologically healthy. The CDR3 runs from the conserved cysteine through the conserved F or W. The order of the fields is D gene, J gene, V gene, clone size, CDR3 DNA, CDR3 protein. D genes are given only for firm matches. Not every row has a clone size; where given, it reads once, few, many or a size class.

d_gene: -; j_gene: TRBJ2-4; v_gene: TRBV27; abundance: -; CDR3nt: TGTGCCAGCAGTCCCCCTGTAGTGGCCCCCCTAGCCAAAAACATTCAGTACTTC; CDR3aa: CASSPPVVAPLAKNIQYF
d_gene: -; j_gene: TRBJ1-2; v_gene: TRBV7-4; abundance: -; CDR3nt: TGTGCCAGCAGCTTCCCACCAGGGACTTCTATGCCTACACTTGATTTC; CDR3aa: CASSFPPGTSMPTLDF
d_gene: -; j_gene: TRBJ2-2; v_gene: TRBV28; abundance: -; CDR3nt: TGTGCCAGCAGTCTGAACACCGGGGAGCTGTTTTTT; CDR3aa: CASSLNTGELFF
d_gene: -; j_gene: TRBJ2-5; v_gene: TRBV7-2; abundance: -; CDR3nt: TGTGCCAGCAGCTCCCTGATGTGGGCTAGTAGAGAAGAGACCCAGTACTTC; CDR3aa: CASSSLMWASREETQYF
d_gene: TRBD1; j_gene: TRBJ2-7; v_gene: TRBV4-3; abundance: -; CDR3nt: TGCGCCAGCAGCCAAGATCGGTGGGACAGGGGGCTGTACGAGCAGTACTTC; CDR3aa: CASSQDRWDRGLYEQYF
d_gene: -; j_gene: TRBJ1-5; v_gene: TRBV6-1; abundance: -; CDR3nt: TGTGCCAGCAGTGACAGCTCCTACCCATATAGCAATCAGCCCCAGCATTTT; CDR3aa: CASSDSSYPYSNQPQHF
d_gene: -; j_gene: TRBJ1-4; v_gene: TRBV4-1; abundance: -; CDR3nt: TGCGCCAGCAGCCAGGCTCTCAGGGAAAAACTGTTTTTT; CDR3aa: CASSQALREKLFF
d_gene: -; j_gene: TRBJ1-2; v_gene: TRBV5-4; abundance: -; CDR3nt: TGTGCCAGCAGCCCTTCGACACCGAACTATGGCTACACCTTC; CDR3aa: CASSPSTPNYGYTF
d_gene: -; j_gene: TRBJ2-7; v_gene: TRBV5-1; abundance: -; CDR3nt: TGCGCCAGCAGCCTGAACCGGGGACATGTCTACGAGCAGTACTTC; CDR3aa: CASSLNRGHVYEQYF
d_gene: TRBD2; j_gene: TRBJ2-7; v_gene: TRBV6-1; abundance: -; CDR3nt: TGTGCCAGCAGTGGCACCCATAGCGGGAGGGCCTTTTACGAGCAGTACTTC; CDR3aa: CASSGTHSGRAFYEQYF
d_gene: -; j_gene: TRBJ1-2; v_gene: TRBV5-1; abundance: -; CDR3nt: TGCGCCAGCAGCTTGGCATCTGACGGGCGGGGCTACACCTTC; CDR3aa: CASSLASDGRGYTF
d_gene: -; j_gene: TRBJ2-3; v_gene: TRBV30; abundance: -; CDR3nt: TGTGCCTGGACCCAAAAAGGGGCTGAAGGCACAGATACGCAGTATTTT; CDR3aa: CAWTQKGAEGTDTQYF
d_gene: -; j_gene: TRBJ1-1; v_gene: TRBV15; abundance: -; CDR3nt: TGTGCCACCAGCAGAAGGAGGGACACTGAAGCTTTCTTT; CDR3aa: CATSRRRDTEAFF
d_gene: -; j_gene: TRBJ2-2; v_gene: TRBV5-6; abundance: -; CDR3nt: TGTGCCAGCAGCTTGAAGGGACAAGAGCTGTTTTTT; CDR3aa: CASSLKGQELFF
d_gene: TRBD2; j_gene: TRBJ2-3; v_gene: TRBV27; abundance: -; CDR3nt: TGTGCCAGCAGCCCCCGGGACTATCCAGATACGCAGTATTTT; CDR3aa: CASSPRDYPDTQYF
d_gene: -; j_gene: TRBJ2-5; v_gene: TRBV10-2; abundance: -; CDR3nt: TGCGCCAGCAGTGAACAAGAGACCCAGTACTTC; CDR3aa: CASSEQETQYF
d_gene: -; j_gene: TRBJ1-1; v_gene: TRBV19; abundance: once; CDR3nt: TGTGCCAGTAGTAGTGGGGCAGCCCTAGAAGCTTTCTTT; CDR3aa: CASSSGAALEAFF